This T cell receptor (beta chain) derives from a study of CD8 T cells in cerebrospinal fluid in Alzheimer's disease (dated by TCRdb to about 2020). Describing the broader study: CSF T cell clonal expansion was assessed with two single-cell approaches: plate-based nested PCR sequencing and droplet-based sequencing. The droplet-based CSF comparison of patients and controls included 9 healthy controls (10,876 cells) and 9 patients with MCI or Alzheimer's disease (approximately 9,800 cells). The CSF gene-expression analysis, which included patients with Parkinson's disease, covered a total of some 24 samples. This study tested whether clonally expanded T cells could be found in cerebrospinal fluid from healthy elderly individuals and from patients with neurodegenerative disease. The full study reports these points: Compared with controls, patients with MCI or Alzheimer's disease had a higher percentage of their CSF TCRs made up by the single largest clone. In pooled data, a highly expanded clone (at least 3% of TCRs) was found in 1 of 10 healthy subjects versus most of the 6 Alzheimer's patients. The EBV-specific clones were neither the most highly expanded clones nor enriched among patients. The authors warned that finding EBV-specific TCRs in CSF does not prove a causal connection between EBV and Alzheimer's disease. Only samples with detectable clones went into the overall clonality comparison: 11 healthy, 5 MCI, 5 AD, and 6 PD.

Because antigen-specific T cells had previously been reported in Parkinson's disease blood, the researchers used Parkinson's disease patients as a neurodegenerative disease comparison group. Acute infectious disease was absent in all participants, and all participants were in good physical condition. Neurodegeneration in patients was confirmed with biomarkers including neurofilament, amyloid-beta and tau. For droplet-based sequencing, live CSF cells were sorted with a live/dead marker. CSF was obtained by lumbar puncture, and immune cells were pelleted by centrifugation at 300g. CSF samples were checked for red blood cells, and any sample contaminated with blood was excluded. CSF cells were cryopreserved in freezing medium, frozen overnight at -80 degrees C, and subsequently stored in liquid nitrogen. Before analysis, CSF samples had been stored for less than seven months. This clonotype qualifies as large (0.1 to 1%) by its frequency, with no count on file. Its antigen target is currently unknown.

To prepare the library, 10x single-cell sequencing was applied. Profiling of CSF cells was done with 10X Genomics single-cell V(D)J and 5' gene-expression libraries. CSF single-cell TCR libraries were sequenced on an Illumina NextSeq550. Turning to the authors' computational methods: V(D)J reads were aligned to the vdj-GRCh38 alts ensemble 2.0.0 reference and were analysed with the Cell Ranger vdj pipeline. Clonotypes were defined as cell barcodes sharing the same set of productive CDR3 nucleotide sequences. To link clonality with transcriptional profiles, clonotype information was incorporated into Seurat v3.0 gene-expression metadata. Any CSF cell with more than 1,800 genes, more than 7,500 UMIs or more than 10% mitochondrial reads was excluded. CDR3-beta sequences were compared against VDJdb to identify TCRs with known antigen specificity. The network analysis of clone sharing was performed with the R package qgraph and was limited to TCRs that had complete alpha and beta chains. Each entry corresponds to one CDR3 protein sequence from reads that TCRdb reprocessed, and DNA is not given. TCRdb, not the original authors, processed these V and J calls. The sample's table covers fewer than 1,000 distinct CDR3 sequences. In total, the top ten clones hold about 13% of the sample.

There are 14 amino acids in the CDR3, from cysteine to phenylalanine inclusive. The DNA sequence is not available. CDR1 and CDR2 were assigned from the germline V gene as SGHVS and FQNEAQ. The clonotype was recovered from a human donor with Parkinson's disease. The chain employs TRBV7-8 and TRBJ1-4; the TCRdb call, TRBD1, lacks DNA for checking. Input material: cerebrospinal fluid. The CDR3 here reads CASSFGTGTEKLFF.